Listed below are T cell receptor beta chains from one sample, sequenced in a study of T-cell memory formation after mild COVID-19. TCRdb reanalysed the 5' RACE reads using MiXCR and keeps one entry per CDR3 protein. The sample consists of fewer than 150,000 distinct CDR3 sequences, around 15% of them appearing once. Sequenced input: PBMCs or a T cell subset sorted from them (not recorded which). The receptors stem from a man in his late teens or twenties who had mild COVID-19 (a few samples of this study predate the infection). Cell type and time point are not known. The conserved cysteine and the conserved F or W are not part of the CDR3 here. D genes are given only for firm matches. Clone size is not always given. Where it is, it says once, few, many or a class for expanded clones.

v_gene	d_gene	j_gene	abundance	CDR3aa
TRBV5-6	-	TRBJ2-3	many	ASSLRISTDTQY
TRBV29-1	-	TRBJ2-4	-	SGRAGENIQY
TRBV4-1	-	TRBJ2-3	-	ASSQRQSAQY
TRBV4-1	-	TRBJ1-5	many	ASSQAGWPVKDQPQH
TRBV11-2	-	TRBJ2-1	many	ASSLGRNNEQF
TRBV7-3	-	TRBJ2-6	few	ASSQGPRDGANVLT
TRBV6-5	-	TRBJ1-5	-	ASSRTFRGEQNQPQH
TRBV5-1	-	TRBJ1-5	many	ASSLLGGGQPQH
TRBV18	-	TRBJ2-1	-	ASSPPGYNEQF
TRBV6-2/TRBV6-3	-	TRBJ2-5	many	ASSGTEETQY
TRBV10-3	-	TRBJ2-7	-	AISDPPQAGYEQY
TRBV5-1	TRBD1	TRBJ2-2	-	ASTPVPGTGGTGELF
TRBV6-6	-	TRBJ2-2	few	ASGRQDPTGELF
TRBV5-6	-	TRBJ1-2	-	ASSLKGGPGYGYT
TRBV10-3	TRBD2	TRBJ2-7	once	AISESGTSGGYSYEQY
TRBV7-2	-	TRBJ2-7	many	ASSPQYEQY
TRBV5-1	-	TRBJ2-7	few	ASSLAPGPYEQY
TRBV12-3/TRBV12-4	-	TRBJ1-1	-	ASSAYTALNTEAF
TRBV5-1	-	TRBJ1-2	few	ASSLGVQDGYT
TRBV18	-	TRBJ2-5	-	ASSPPTLRETQY
TRBV7-9	-	TRBJ2-3	-	ASSTRLHEGDTQY
TRBV29-1	TRBD1	TRBJ1-2	-	SVSRTGGVGGYT
TRBV5-1	-	TRBJ2-3	-	ASSLGTVTQY
TRBV5-1	-	TRBJ2-7	-	ASSPTELTGYEQY
TRBV3-1	-	TRBJ1-1	few	ASSQDSSSSAF
TRBV11-1	-	TRBJ2-1	-	ASSPLGWGVNEQF
TRBV7-2	-	TRBJ2-5	-	ASSLVGREETQY
TRBV5-6	-	TRBJ1-1	few	ASSSLRTGGDTEAF
TRBV10-3	TRBD2	TRBJ2-3	few	AIRLAGGSTDTQY
TRBV5-1	TRBD1	TRBJ2-7	few	ASSLSGQGVGEQY
TRBV5-1	-	TRBJ2-3	few	ASRGRGASTDTQY
TRBV5-1	TRBD2	TRBJ2-1	few	ASSSGLAVGNEQF
TRBV20-1	-	TRBJ2-1	-	SASRTGTANEQF
TRBV12-3/TRBV12-4	-	TRBJ2-1	-	ASSQGSQLVHEQF
TRBV18	-	TRBJ1-1	-	ASSSQANTEAF
TRBV5-1	-	TRBJ2-3	-	ASSLDSQDTQY
TRBV10-1	-	TRBJ2-5	many	ASSEGETQY
TRBV6-6	-	TRBJ1-5	-	ASSLQDSNQPQH
TRBV5-1	-	TRBJ2-1	-	AGSPVGGEQF
TRBV20-1	-	TRBJ1-1	few	SARDQGGLAEAF
TRBV28	TRBD1	TRBJ1-4	-	ASSRRDRVEKLF
TRBV5-1	-	TRBJ2-3	-	ASSAFSALRSTDTQY
TRBV7-2	TRBD1	TRBJ1-3	-	ASIPTGAGNTIY
TRBV12-3/TRBV12-4	-	TRBJ2-4	few	ASSSGFQRVAKNIQY